This T cell receptor (beta chain) was recorded in a study of blood T cell repertoires in COVID-19. CDR3 length equals 15 residues. CDR1 is LNHDA, CDR2 SQIVND, per germline (reference sequence). The ends lost 6 bases at V and 5 bases at J; junction bases unmatched: 8. The protocol was immunoSEQ multiplex PCR, while the TCRdb copy is restricted to in-frame clones and leaves out a portion. The sample contains 300,000 to 350,000 clones, about 88% of which appear only once. The sample consisted of PBMCs or T cells enriched from blood (not recorded which). This chain joins TRBV19 and TRBJ2-5; 11 bases match TRBD2. This receptor was obtained from a woman in her thirties who had been exposed to COVID-19. This chain's CDR3 is CASRSGTSGWETQYF. As DNA, the CDR3 is TGTGCCAGTAGGAGCGGGACTAGCGGTTGGGAGACCCAGTACTTC.